The rows below give T cell receptor beta chains drawn from one sample of a study of T cells in Graves' hyperthyroidism and ophthalmopathy. TCRdb redid the calling of the multiplex PCR reads with MiXCR, one entry per CDR3 protein. The sample carries hundreds of thousands of distinct CDR3 sequences, about 12% recorded once. The sequencing input was blood. These receptors came from a woman aged 18 to 35 with Graves' hyperthyroidism. Each CDR3 is given with its conserved first and last residue. A D gene is named only where the DNA matches it firmly. Rows give clone size only sometimes, using once, few, many, or a class for an expanded clone.

clone_size: NA
d_call: NA
v_call: TRBV9
cdr3_length: 16
j_call: TRBJ2-7
cdr3_nt: TGTGCCAGCAGCGTAGTTGGTGGGGACTCGCTAAGAGAGCAGTACTTC
cdr3_aa: CASSVVGGDSLREQYF

clone_size: many
d_call: NA
v_call: TRBV7-9
cdr3_length: 17
j_call: TRBJ2-2
cdr3_nt: TGTGCCAGCAGCTTCCCGCGAGCCACCTTAGGCACCGGGGAGCTGTTTTTT
cdr3_aa: CASSFPRATLGTGELFF

clone_size: NA
d_call: NA
v_call: TRBV18
cdr3_length: 17
j_call: TRBJ2-2
cdr3_nt: TGTGCCAGCTCACCAACGCGGGACAGTCTGAACACCGGGGAGCTGTTTTTT
cdr3_aa: CASSPTRDSLNTGELFF

clone_size: many
d_call: NA
v_call: TRBV20-1
cdr3_length: 14
j_call: TRBJ2-6
cdr3_nt: TGCAGTTCCTTGAGTTCCTCTGGGGCCAACGTCCTGACTTTC
cdr3_aa: CSSLSSSGANVLTF

clone_size: few
d_call: TRBD1
v_call: TRBV6-2/TRBV6-3
cdr3_length: 15
j_call: TRBJ2-1
cdr3_nt: TGTGCCAGCAGATTGGGACAGGCTTATCGGGAAGAGCAGTTCTTC
cdr3_aa: CASRLGQAYREEQFF

clone_size: many
d_call: NA
v_call: TRBV27
cdr3_length: 17
j_call: TRBJ2-1
cdr3_nt: TGTGCCAGCAGTTTGGGCGGCTATGGGGATTCCTACAATGAGCAGTTCTTC
cdr3_aa: CASSLGGYGDSYNEQFF

clone_size: NA
d_call: NA
v_call: TRBV6-5
cdr3_length: 12
j_call: TRBJ2-1
cdr3_nt: TGTGCCAGCAGTCTCATGCCTAATGAGCAGTTCTTC
cdr3_aa: CASSLMPNEQFF

clone_size: many
d_call: NA
v_call: TRBV2
cdr3_length: 14
j_call: TRBJ1-2
cdr3_nt: TGTGCCAGCATTCTTCGAGGGGTTGGCTATGGCTACACCTTC
cdr3_aa: CASILRGVGYGYTF

clone_size: NA
d_call: TRBD1
v_call: TRBV3-1
cdr3_length: 18
j_call: TRBJ1-3
cdr3_nt: TGTGCCAGCAGCCAATTCATCGCTGGCACAGGGGCTGGAAACACCATATATTTT
cdr3_aa: CASSQFIAGTGAGNTIYF

clone_size: many
d_call: NA
v_call: TRBV28
cdr3_length: 12
j_call: TRBJ2-1
cdr3_nt: TGTGCCAGCAGGACGGAACCGAATGAGCAGTTCTTC
cdr3_aa: CASRTEPNEQFF

clone_size: few
d_call: NA
v_call: TRBV7-3
cdr3_length: 15
j_call: TRBJ1-1
cdr3_nt: TGTGCCAGCAGCTTAGAGGGCGTCCGGAACACTGAAGCTTTCTTT
cdr3_aa: CASSLEGVRNTEAFF

clone_size: few
d_call: NA
v_call: TRBV4-1
cdr3_length: 13
j_call: TRBJ2-7
cdr3_nt: TGCGCCAGCAGCCAAGGGGCAGTCTACGAGCAGTACTTC
cdr3_aa: CASSQGAVYEQYF

clone_size: many
d_call: TRBD2
v_call: TRBV12-3/TRBV12-4
cdr3_length: 16
j_call: TRBJ2-3
cdr3_nt: TGTGCCAGCAGCGGGAGTTTTAGCGGGATCACAGATACGCAGTATTTT
cdr3_aa: CASSGSFSGITDTQYF

clone_size: NA
d_call: NA
v_call: TRBV6-2/TRBV6-3
cdr3_length: 13
j_call: TRBJ1-1
cdr3_nt: TGTGCCAGCAGCTTAAGGGGGGTCACTGAAGCTTTCTTT
cdr3_aa: CASSLRGVTEAFF

clone_size: NA
d_call: TRBD1
v_call: TRBV5-4
cdr3_length: 16
j_call: TRBJ2-3
cdr3_nt: TGTGCCAGCAGCTTGGCCAGGGGGCGCGGCACAGATACGCAGTATTTT
cdr3_aa: CASSLARGRGTDTQYF

clone_size: few
d_call: NA
v_call: TRBV4-3
cdr3_length: 20
j_call: TRBJ2-4
cdr3_nt: TGCGCCAGCAGCCAAGATTGGCGACCCGGGGGCCCCTCGGCCAAAAACATTCAGTACTTC
cdr3_aa: CASSQDWRPGGPSAKNIQYF

clone_size: NA
d_call: TRBD1
v_call: TRBV28
cdr3_length: 17
j_call: TRBJ2-3
cdr3_nt: TGTGTCAGCAGACCTACAGGGGGTGAGATCCGGGCAGATACGCAGTATTTT
cdr3_aa: CVSRPTGGEIRADTQYF

clone_size: many
d_call: TRBD1
v_call: TRBV11-2
cdr3_length: 12
j_call: TRBJ2-7
cdr3_nt: TGTGCCAGCAGCCCGACAGGGAACGAGCAGTACTTC
cdr3_aa: CASSPTGNEQYF

clone_size: NA
d_call: TRBD1
v_call: TRBV27
cdr3_length: 16
j_call: TRBJ2-1
cdr3_nt: TGTGCCAGCAGTTCTCCCACGACAGGGGGCTACAATGAGCAGTTCTTC
cdr3_aa: CASSSPTTGGYNEQFF

clone_size: few
d_call: NA
v_call: TRBV6-1
cdr3_length: 17
j_call: TRBJ2-1
cdr3_nt: TGTGCCAGCAGTGATTGGATTCACAGACCCAGGGACAATGAGCAGTTCTTC
cdr3_aa: CASSDWIHRPRDNEQFF

clone_size: many
d_call: NA
v_call: TRBV20-1
cdr3_length: 14
j_call: TRBJ2-1
cdr3_nt: TGCAGTGCTCAACCGGGGCCTGGAGGGAATGAGCAGTTCTTC
cdr3_aa: CSAQPGPGGNEQFF

clone_size: many
d_call: NA
v_call: TRBV11-3
cdr3_length: 18
j_call: TRBJ1-5
cdr3_nt: TGTGCCAGCAGCTTCAAGGGACAAACTCGGTGTAGGGATCAGCCCCAGCATTTT
cdr3_aa: CASSFKGQTRCRDQPQHF

clone_size: many
d_call: NA
v_call: TRBV7-2
cdr3_length: 17
j_call: TRBJ1-1
cdr3_nt: TGTGCCAGCAGCCCGAGGGGAACCGGTACGATCGGCACTGAAGCTTTCTTT
cdr3_aa: CASSPRGTGTIGTEAFF

clone_size: many
d_call: TRBD1
v_call: TRBV28
cdr3_length: 12
j_call: TRBJ1-2
cdr3_nt: TGTGCCAGCAGACTCACCGACAGGGACTACACCTTC
cdr3_aa: CASRLTDRDYTF

clone_size: many
d_call: NA
v_call: TRBV20-1
cdr3_length: 14
j_call: TRBJ2-1
cdr3_nt: TGCAGTGCTAGTTTACATAGCTCCTACAATGAGCAGTTCTTC
cdr3_aa: CSASLHSSYNEQFF

clone_size: NA
d_call: NA
v_call: TRBV6-4
cdr3_length: 12
j_call: TRBJ1-2
cdr3_nt: TGTGCCAGCAGTGACTCCGGCGGTGGCTACACCTTC
cdr3_aa: CASSDSGGGYTF

clone_size: NA
d_call: NA
v_call: TRBV6-2/TRBV6-3
cdr3_length: 14
j_call: TRBJ1-5
cdr3_nt: TGTGCCAGCAGTTACCCCGTGGGGGCTCAGCCCCAGCATTTT
cdr3_aa: CASSYPVGAQPQHF

clone_size: NA
d_call: NA
v_call: TRBV6-5
cdr3_length: 15
j_call: TRBJ2-1
cdr3_nt: TGTGCCAGCAGTTACGGGACTCCTGAAACCAATGAGCAGTTCTTC
cdr3_aa: CASSYGTPETNEQFF

clone_size: NA
d_call: NA
v_call: TRBV28
cdr3_length: 14
j_call: TRBJ1-5
cdr3_nt: TGTGCCAGCAGTTTGGAGGGGGGCCTACAGCCCCAGCATTTT
cdr3_aa: CASSLEGGLQPQHF

clone_size: NA
d_call: NA
v_call: TRBV5-1
cdr3_length: 16
j_call: TRBJ2-3
cdr3_nt: TGCGCCAGCAGCTCGGGGTCCGGGACCGCCAGCGATACGCAGTATTTT
cdr3_aa: CASSSGSGTASDTQYF

clone_size: many
d_call: NA
v_call: TRBV28
cdr3_length: 17
j_call: TRBJ2-3
cdr3_nt: TGTGCCAGCAGTTTCTCCGTAGCAGGGAGAAGCACAGATACGCAGTATTTT
cdr3_aa: CASSFSVAGRSTDTQYF

clone_size: NA
d_call: NA
v_call: TRBV27
cdr3_length: 13
j_call: TRBJ1-4
cdr3_nt: TGTGCCAGCAGGCCTGGGGCCTATGAAAAACTGTTTTTT
cdr3_aa: CASRPGAYEKLFF

clone_size: NA
d_call: NA
v_call: TRBV2
cdr3_length: 13
j_call: TRBJ2-1
cdr3_nt: TGTGCCAGCAGTTACTCGACCGGCGATGAGCAGTTCTTC
cdr3_aa: CASSYSTGDEQFF

clone_size: many
d_call: TRBD2
v_call: TRBV3-1
cdr3_length: 20
j_call: TRBJ2-3
cdr3_nt: TGTGCCAGCAGCCCCAGATTCCTAGCGGGGGGGGTCAGGAATACAGATACGCAGTATTTT
cdr3_aa: CASSPRFLAGGVRNTDTQYF

clone_size: many
d_call: NA
v_call: TRBV5-5
cdr3_length: 17
j_call: TRBJ2-1
cdr3_nt: TGTGCCAGCAGCTTGCGACTAGACAGACCACCTAAAAATGAGCAGTTCTTC
cdr3_aa: CASSLRLDRPPKNEQFF

clone_size: many
d_call: TRBD1
v_call: TRBV3-1
cdr3_length: 16
j_call: TRBJ1-2
cdr3_nt: TGTGCCAGCAGCCAAATGGGGACAGGCGGAAACTATGGCTACACCTTC
cdr3_aa: CASSQMGTGGNYGYTF

clone_size: many
d_call: NA
v_call: TRBV28
cdr3_length: 15
j_call: TRBJ2-4
cdr3_nt: TGTGCCAGCGGCCGACACAACCTAGCCAAAAACATTCAGTACTTC
cdr3_aa: CASGRHNLAKNIQYF

clone_size: many
d_call: NA
v_call: TRBV6-5
cdr3_length: 13
j_call: TRBJ1-5
cdr3_nt: TGTGCCAGCAGTTACCCGCGCAATCAGCCCCAGCATTTT
cdr3_aa: CASSYPRNQPQHF

clone_size: NA
d_call: NA
v_call: TRBV3-1
cdr3_length: 15
j_call: TRBJ1-5
cdr3_nt: TGTGCCAGCAGCCAAGATCTGGCATATGATCAGCCCCAGCATTTT
cdr3_aa: CASSQDLAYDQPQHF

clone_size: many
d_call: TRBD2
v_call: TRBV9
cdr3_length: 15
j_call: TRBJ2-3
cdr3_nt: TGTGCCAGCAGCTCGGGACTAGCGGGAGTTAATACGCAGTATTTT
cdr3_aa: CASSSGLAGVNTQYF

clone_size: many
d_call: NA
v_call: TRBV20-1
cdr3_length: 10
j_call: TRBJ1-4
cdr3_nt: TGCAGTGCCCCGTTCGGAAAACTGTTTTTT
cdr3_aa: CSAPFGKLFF

clone_size: many
d_call: NA
v_call: TRBV13
cdr3_length: 14
j_call: TRBJ2-4
cdr3_nt: TGTGCCAGCAGCCCGGACGCAGGGAAAAACATTCAGTACTTC
cdr3_aa: CASSPDAGKNIQYF